A selection of T cell receptor beta chains follows, all from one sample in a study of blood T cell repertoires in COVID-19. Method: immunoSEQ multiplex PCR; TCRdb's copy keeps in-frame clones and lacks some. The sample includes over 150,000 clones, under 90% of them seen just once. Material for sequencing was peripheral blood. All receptors derive from an elderly woman with acute or convalescent COVID-19. The CDR3 runs from the conserved cysteine through the conserved F or W. Fields, in order: CDR3 length, V gene, D gene, J gene, clone size, CDR3 protein, CDR3 DNA. D genes are given only for firm matches. Size tells how often a clone was seen (once, few, many) or the class of an expanded clone, and some rows leave it out.

length: 17
V: TRBV11-3
D: TRBD1
J: TRBJ2-3
size: .
CDR3: CASSPSLGQGSTDTQYF
DNA: TGTGCCAGCAGCCCAAGCCTCGGACAGGGTTCCACAGATACGCAGTATTTT

length: 16
V: TRBV18
D: .
J: TRBJ2-7
size: .
CDR3: CASSPSAGPVSVEQYF
DNA: TGTGCCAGCTCACCATCGGCGGGGCCCGTTTCTGTCGAGCAGTACTTC

length: 17
V: TRBV27
D: TRBD1
J: TRBJ2-7
size: .
CDR3: CASSTGVGGQGSYEQYF
DNA: TGTGCCAGCAGTACAGGGGTGGGGGGACAGGGGTCCTACGAGCAGTACTTC

length: 15
V: TRBV5-1
D: TRBD1
J: TRBJ2-7
size: .
CDR3: CASSLRDRGSYEQYF
DNA: TGCGCCAGCAGCTTGAGGGACAGGGGCTCCTACGAGCAGTACTTC

length: 16
V: TRBV6-5
D: .
J: TRBJ1-4
size: .
CDR3: CASSYSPPKASEKLFF
DNA: TGTGCCAGCAGTTACTCCCCCCCTAAGGCTAGCGAAAAACTGTTTTTT

length: 13
V: TRBV6-1
D: TRBD1
J: TRBJ1-1
size: .
CDR3: CASSEDRGPEAFF
DNA: TGTGCCAGCAGTGAAGACAGGGGACCTGAAGCTTTCTTT

length: 15
V: TRBV30
D: TRBD1
J: TRBJ1-2
size: .
CDR3: CAWRAQGISNYGYTF
DNA: TGTGCCTGGAGGGCACAGGGGATTTCTAACTATGGCTACACCTTC

length: 13
V: TRBV19
D: TRBD1
J: TRBJ1-2
size: .
CDR3: CASTPGQDYGYTF
DNA: TGTGCCAGTACCCCGGGACAGGACTATGGCTACACCTTC

length: 15
V: TRBV18
D: .
J: TRBJ1-2
size: few
CDR3: CASSPGGTATYGYTF
DNA: TGTGCCAGCTCACCTGGCGGGACCGCTACTTATGGCTACACCTTC

length: 14
V: TRBV9
D: .
J: TRBJ1-1
size: .
CDR3: CASSGGRGGTEAFF
DNA: TGTGCCAGCAGCGGCGGACGGGGGGGAACTGAAGCTTTCTTT

length: 13
V: TRBV7-2
D: TRBD1
J: TRBJ1-2
size: .
CDR3: CASSLASAGTGNF
DNA: TGTGCCAGCAGCTTAGCCAGCGCCGGGACAGGGAACTTC

length: 13
V: TRBV7-9
D: TRBD1
J: TRBJ1-2
size: .
CDR3: CASSDRVNNGYTF
DNA: TGTGCCAGCAGCGACAGGGTCAATAATGGCTACACCTTC

length: 14
V: TRBV4-1
D: .
J: TRBJ2-1
size: .
CDR3: CASSQGTSYNEQFF
DNA: TGCGCCAGCAGCCAAGGGACATCCTACAATGAGCAGTTCTTC

length: 13
V: TRBV29-1
D: TRBD2
J: TRBJ2-3
size: .
CDR3: CSGRTSGTDTQYF
DNA: TGCAGCGGGCGGACTAGCGGCACAGATACGCAGTATTTT

length: 16
V: TRBV11-2
D: TRBD1
J: TRBJ1-1
size: few
CDR3: CASSLPQGVENTEAFF
DNA: TGTGCCAGCAGCTTACCACAGGGGGTGGAGAACACTGAAGCTTTCTTT

length: 16
V: TRBV5-4
D: TRBD2
J: TRBJ2-1
size: .
CDR3: CASSFGAGGPYNEQFF
DNA: TGTGCCAGCAGCTTTGGGGCGGGGGGCCCGTACAATGAGCAGTTCTTC

length: 14
V: TRBV7-2
D: .
J: TRBJ2-2
size: once
CDR3: CASSLEGQSGELFF
DNA: TGTGCCAGCAGCTTAGAGGGGCAATCCGGGGAGCTGTTTTTT

length: 16
V: TRBV7-9
D: TRBD2
J: TRBJ2-1
size: .
CDR3: CASSKRLAGPYNEQFF
DNA: TGTGCCAGCAGTAAAAGACTAGCGGGCCCCTACAATGAGCAGTTCTTC

length: 14
V: TRBV14
D: .
J: TRBJ1-4
size: .
CDR3: CASSQDAGYEKLFF
DNA: TGTGCCAGCAGCCAAGATGCAGGGTACGAAAAACTGTTTTTT

length: 14
V: TRBV19
D: .
J: TRBJ2-7
size: .
CDR3: CASSMDRNSYEQYF
DNA: TGTGCCAGTAGTATGGACAGAAACTCCTACGAGCAGTACTTC

length: 16
V: TRBV14
D: .
J: TRBJ1-3
size: once
CDR3: CASSQGMRSSGNTIYF
DNA: TGTGCCAGCAGCCAAGGGATGCGGAGCTCTGGAAACACCATATATTTT

length: 16
V: TRBV19
D: .
J: TRBJ1-1
size: .
CDR3: CASSSPPGGWDTEAFF
DNA: TGTGCCAGTAGTAGCCCGCCGGGGGGATGGGACACTGAAGCTTTCTTT

length: 14
V: TRBV29-1
D: .
J: TRBJ1-6
size: .
CDR3: CSVSAGGHNSPLHF
DNA: TGCAGCGTCAGCGCCGGGGGGCATAATTCACCCCTCCACTTT

length: 13
V: TRBV6-4
D: .
J: TRBJ2-2
size: .
CDR3: CASSASNTGELFF
DNA: TGTGCCAGCAGTGCTTCGAACACCGGGGAGCTGTTTTTT

length: 18
V: TRBV7-3
D: TRBD1
J: TRBJ1-4
size: few
CDR3: CASSRPFGSGGNNEKLFF
DNA: TGTGCCAGCAGCCGACCTTTTGGCTCAGGGGGCAATAATGAAAAACTGTTTTTT

length: 17
V: TRBV3-1/TRBV3-2
D: TRBD2
J: TRBJ2-5
size: .
CDR3: CASSQVVGLAGQETQYF
DNA: TGTGCCAGCAGCCAAGTAGTCGGACTAGCGGGGCAAGAGACCCAGTACTTC

length: 15
V: TRBV27
D: .
J: TRBJ2-2
size: .
CDR3: CASSLAPVGTGELFF
DNA: TGTGCCAGCAGTTTAGCCCCCGTCGGGACCGGGGAGCTGTTTTTT

length: 16
V: TRBV11-2
D: TRBD2
J: TRBJ2-7
size: .
CDR3: CASSLVSGRANYEQYF
DNA: TGTGCCAGCAGCTTAGTTAGCGGGAGGGCCAACTACGAGCAGTACTTC

length: 15
V: TRBV9
D: TRBD2
J: TRBJ2-1
size: .
CDR3: CASSATGTSRNEQFF
DNA: TGTGCCAGCAGCGCTACCGGGACTAGCAGGAATGAGCAGTTCTTC

length: 13
V: TRBV29-1
D: .
J: TRBJ1-1
size: once
CDR3: CSVGIQANTEAFF
DNA: TGCAGCGTCGGCATACAGGCGAACACTGAAGCTTTCTTT

length: 14
V: TRBV27
D: .
J: TRBJ1-4
size: once
CDR3: CASSFGQNNEKLFF
DNA: TGTGCCAGCAGTTTTGGACAGAATAATGAAAAACTGTTTTTT

length: 14
V: TRBV5-8
D: .
J: TRBJ1-2
size: .
CDR3: CASSLSRGSYGYTF
DNA: TGTGCCAGCAGCTTGAGCCGGGGGTCCTATGGCTACACCTTC

length: 17
V: TRBV11-2
D: .
J: TRBJ1-3
size: .
CDR3: CASSLASWGLLGNTIYF
DNA: TGTGCCAGCAGCTTAGCCTCATGGGGGCTATTAGGAAACACCATATATTTT

length: 14
V: TRBV7-2
D: TRBD1
J: TRBJ1-1
size: once
CDR3: CASTSGDRVTEAFF
DNA: TGTGCCAGCACCTCCGGGGACAGGGTGACTGAAGCTTTCTTT

length: 15
V: TRBV2
D: TRBD1
J: TRBJ2-2
size: .
CDR3: CASRTTGVDTGELFF
DNA: TGTGCCAGCAGGACTACAGGGGTCGACACCGGGGAGCTGTTTTTT

length: 13
V: TRBV30
D: .
J: TRBJ1-1
size: .
CDR3: CAWSKGGSTEAFF
DNA: TGTGCCTGGAGTAAGGGGGGGTCCACTGAAGCTTTCTTT

length: 16
V: TRBV7-2
D: .
J: TRBJ1-6
size: .
CDR3: CASSLEVPRGNSPLHF
DNA: TGTGCCAGCAGCTTAGAGGTTCCTCGGGGGAATTCACCCCTCCACTTT

length: 14
V: TRBV7-2
D: .
J: TRBJ2-3
size: .
CDR3: CASSPLPGADTQYF
DNA: TGTGCCAGCAGCCCCCTTCCGGGGGCAGATACGCAGTATTTT

length: 16
V: TRBV7-6
D: .
J: TRBJ1-3
size: .
CDR3: CASSLIHGDPGNTIYF
DNA: TGTGCCAGCAGCTTAATACACGGAGACCCTGGAAACACCATATATTTT

length: 15
V: TRBV6-5
D: .
J: TRBJ1-6
size: .
CDR3: CASSYRGGYNSPLHF
DNA: TGTGCCAGCAGTTATAGGGGAGGATATAATTCACCCCTCCACTTT

length: 13
V: TRBV12-5
D: .
J: TRBJ2-2
size: .
CDR3: CAAGTHNTGELFF
DNA: TGTGCTGCCGGGACACATAACACCGGGGAGCTGTTTTTT

length: 16
V: TRBV28
D: .
J: TRBJ1-6
size: .
CDR3: CASQSERGGHNSPLHF
DNA: TGTGCCAGCCAGTCAGAACGGGGAGGACATAATTCACCCCTCCACTTT

length: 15
V: TRBV4-3
D: TRBD1
J: TRBJ1-2
size: .
CDR3: CASSQTDRVNYGYTF
DNA: TGCGCCAGCAGCCAGACGGACAGGGTTAACTATGGCTACACCTTC

length: 12
V: TRBV9
D: .
J: TRBJ2-2
size: .
CDR3: CASSVIIGELFF
DNA: TGTGCCAGCAGCGTAATTATCGGGGAGCTGTTTTTT

length: 16
V: TRBV7-2
D: TRBD1
J: TRBJ2-2
size: .
CDR3: CASSLAGGANTGELFF
DNA: TGTGCCAGCAGCTTAGCAGGGGGCGCGAACACCGGGGAGCTGTTTTTT

length: 15
V: TRBV19
D: .
J: TRBJ1-2
size: .
CDR3: CASSISTEDIYGYTF
DNA: TGTGCCAGTAGTATCTCGACGGAGGATATCTATGGCTACACCTTC

length: 15
V: TRBV29-1
D: TRBD2
J: TRBJ2-3
size: few
CDR3: CSVPGLAPKRDTQYF
DNA: TGCAGCGTTCCGGGACTAGCGCCGAAAAGGGATACGCAGTATTTT

length: 14
V: TRBV6-2/TRBV6-3
D: .
J: TRBJ2-7
size: few
CDR3: CASSYRTLKGEQYF
DNA: TGTGCCAGCAGTTACAGGACCCTAAAGGGGGAGCAGTACTTC

length: 17
V: TRBV3-1/TRBV3-2
D: .
J: TRBJ1-3
size: few
CDR3: CASSPREGGRAGVTIYF
DNA: TGTGCCAGCAGCCCCAGAGAGGGAGGCAGGGCGGGAGTCACCATATATTTT

length: 15
V: TRBV3-1/TRBV3-2
D: .
J: TRBJ2-7
size: .
CDR3: CASSQEYGSGYEQYF
DNA: TGTGCCAGCAGCCAAGAATACGGGAGTGGTTACGAGCAGTACTTC

length: 13
V: TRBV2
D: TRBD1
J: TRBJ2-4
size: .
CDR3: CASSGQGLNIQYF
DNA: TGTGCCAGCAGCGGACAGGGTTTAAACATTCAGTACTTC

length: 14
V: TRBV7-9
D: .
J: TRBJ2-7
size: .
CDR3: CASSSPTTSYEQYF
DNA: TGTGCCAGCAGCTCACCGACAACCTCCTACGAGCAGTACTTC

length: 15
V: TRBV7-3
D: .
J: TRBJ2-5
size: .
CDR3: CASSLMGQGQETQYF
DNA: TGTGCCAGCAGCTTAATGGGTCAGGGCCAAGAGACCCAGTACTTC

length: 15
V: TRBV7-9
D: TRBD1
J: TRBJ2-2
size: .
CDR3: CASSLATGVTGELFF
DNA: TGTGCCAGCAGCTTAGCGACAGGGGTCACCGGGGAGCTGTTTTTT

length: 14
V: TRBV7-9
D: .
J: TRBJ1-2
size: .
CDR3: CASSSLTANYGYTF
DNA: TGTGCCAGCAGCTCGCTGACAGCTAACTATGGCTACACCTTC

length: 14
V: TRBV18
D: .
J: TRBJ2-7
size: .
CDR3: CASSPAGHSYEQYF
DNA: TGTGCCAGCTCACCGGCAGGCCACTCCTACGAGCAGTACTTC

length: 15
V: TRBV6-2/TRBV6-3
D: .
J: TRBJ2-7
size: .
CDR3: CASSTTAFSSYEQYF
DNA: TGTGCCAGCAGTACGACAGCCTTTAGCTCCTACGAGCAGTACTTC

length: 15
V: TRBV28
D: TRBD1
J: TRBJ2-2
size: .
CDR3: CASSLRARGTGELFF
DNA: TGTGCCAGCAGTTTGAGGGCCAGGGGGACCGGGGAGCTGTTTTTT